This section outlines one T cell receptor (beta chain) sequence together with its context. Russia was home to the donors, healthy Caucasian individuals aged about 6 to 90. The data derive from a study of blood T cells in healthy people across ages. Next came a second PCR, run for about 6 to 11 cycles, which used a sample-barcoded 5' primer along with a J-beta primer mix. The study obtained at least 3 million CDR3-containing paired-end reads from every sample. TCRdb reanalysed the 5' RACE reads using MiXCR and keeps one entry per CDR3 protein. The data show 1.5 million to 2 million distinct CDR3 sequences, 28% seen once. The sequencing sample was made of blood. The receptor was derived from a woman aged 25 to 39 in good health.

The CDR3 region is CSARGSGGATDKNIQYF. In nucleotides, the CDR3 is TGCAGTGCTAGAGGTAGCGGGGGGGCTACCGACAAAAACATTCAGTACTTC. The gene calls are TRBV20-1 and TRBJ2-4; 11 bases match TRBD2. CDR3 length: 17 residues. Germline assignment: CDR1 DFQATT and CDR2 SNEGSKA (reference sequence). Losses at the gene ends were 1 base for V and 3 bases for J; bases not matched to a gene: 8.